The TCR beta chain described here comes from a study of blood T cell repertoires in COVID-19. Trimming stripped 0 bases from V and 4 bases from J, with 7 bases between. Germline assignment: CDR1 SGHRS and CDR2 YFSETQ. This CDR3 contains 13 residues. Source study methods: Amplification from reference gene primers served as the basis for estimated nucleated cell counts. The table came from immunoSEQ multiplex PCR; TCRdb's copy has only in-frame clones and leaves some out. That table supplies the V and J calls and clone size; D and trimming were determined from the DNA. The sample records just under 75,000 clones, over 70% being singletons.

The clonotype was recovered from a man older than 75 with active or convalescent COVID-19. Sequencing input: peripheral blood. V gene TRBV5-1 combines with J gene TRBJ1-1; D is undetermined. The CDR3 loop is CASSLGRPTEAFF. Written as DNA, the CDR3 is TGCGCCAGCAGCTTGGGGCGGCCCACTGAAGCTTTCTTT. Based on the CDR3 plus reference TRBV5-1 and TRBJ1-1, the full variable domain is KAGVTQTPRYLIKTRGQQVTLSCSPISGHRSVSWYQQTPGQGLQFLFEYFSETQRNKGNFPGRFSGRQFSNSRSEMNVSTLELGDSALYLCASSLGRPTEAFFGQGTRLTVV.